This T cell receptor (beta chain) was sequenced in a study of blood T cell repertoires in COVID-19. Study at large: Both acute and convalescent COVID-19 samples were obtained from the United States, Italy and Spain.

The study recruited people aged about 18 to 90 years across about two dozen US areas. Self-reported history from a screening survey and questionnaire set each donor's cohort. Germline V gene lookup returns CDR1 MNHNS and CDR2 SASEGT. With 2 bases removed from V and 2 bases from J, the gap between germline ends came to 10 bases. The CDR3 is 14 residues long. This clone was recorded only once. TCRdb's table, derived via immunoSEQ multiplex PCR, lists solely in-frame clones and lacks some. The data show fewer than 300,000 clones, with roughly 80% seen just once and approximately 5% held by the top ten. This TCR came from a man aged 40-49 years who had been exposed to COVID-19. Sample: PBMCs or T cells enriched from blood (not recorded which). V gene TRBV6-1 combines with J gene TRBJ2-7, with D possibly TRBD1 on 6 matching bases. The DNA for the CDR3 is TGTGCCAGCAGTGAAATAGGGGGTACCTACGAGCAGTACTTC. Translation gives CASSEIGGTYEQYF.